This entry lists 4 T cell receptor beta chains sequenced from one sample in a study of blood T cell repertoires in COVID-19. Some clones are missing from TCRdb's copy, which holds only in-frame ones; the method was immunoSEQ multiplex PCR. The sample consists of about 68,000 clones, around 91% of them appearing once. Sequencing was carried out using peripheral blood. The origin of the receptors is a man aged 50 or older with COVID-19, enrolled during active disease.

CDR3: CASSLVSTEAFF. In nucleotides, the CDR3 is TGTGCCAGCAGCTTGGTCAGCACTGAAGCTTTCTTT. The chain has TRBV5-6 and TRBJ1-1; D not certain. Germline CDR1 is SGHDT and CDR2 is YYEEEE. The CDR3 has 12 amino acids. The V end was cut by 0 bases, the J end by 4 bases, with 4 bases between.

The V gene is TRBV11-3, the J gene TRBJ1-2; 9 nucleotides agree with TRBD1. Germline-derived CDR1 and CDR2 are SGHNT and YENEEA. This CDR3 spans 15 amino acids. After removal of 5 bases from V and 2 bases from J, the junction contained 6 bases not matched to a gene. The CDR3 loop reads CASSPPTGGNYGYTF. As DNA, the CDR3 is TGTGCCAGCAGCCCTCCGACAGGGGGGAACTATGGCTACACCTTC.

This clone was detected only a few times. The J gene is TRBJ2-7, the V gene TRBV11-2, with a possible D match to TRBD2 (5 bases). V dropped 3 bases and J dropped 6 bases, with 12 bases sitting between them. This CDR3 region has 13 residues. Germline loops: CDR1 SGHAT, CDR2 FQNNGV. The CDR3 sequence is CASSFGRLSEQYF. As DNA, the CDR3 is TGTGCCAGCAGCTTCGGCAGACTATCCGAGCAGTACTTC.

V and J are TRBV30 and TRBJ1-5, with 9 bases lining up with TRBD1. J gave up 4 bases and V 5 bases, and 6 bases lay outside the gene matches. CDR1 and CDR2 from the germline V gene are GTSNPN and SVGIG (reference sequence). This CDR3 comprises 14 residues. The CDR3: CAWDGTGSNQPQHF. The CDR3 DNA reads TGTGCCTGGGATGGGACAGGGAGTAATCAGCCCCAGCATTTT.